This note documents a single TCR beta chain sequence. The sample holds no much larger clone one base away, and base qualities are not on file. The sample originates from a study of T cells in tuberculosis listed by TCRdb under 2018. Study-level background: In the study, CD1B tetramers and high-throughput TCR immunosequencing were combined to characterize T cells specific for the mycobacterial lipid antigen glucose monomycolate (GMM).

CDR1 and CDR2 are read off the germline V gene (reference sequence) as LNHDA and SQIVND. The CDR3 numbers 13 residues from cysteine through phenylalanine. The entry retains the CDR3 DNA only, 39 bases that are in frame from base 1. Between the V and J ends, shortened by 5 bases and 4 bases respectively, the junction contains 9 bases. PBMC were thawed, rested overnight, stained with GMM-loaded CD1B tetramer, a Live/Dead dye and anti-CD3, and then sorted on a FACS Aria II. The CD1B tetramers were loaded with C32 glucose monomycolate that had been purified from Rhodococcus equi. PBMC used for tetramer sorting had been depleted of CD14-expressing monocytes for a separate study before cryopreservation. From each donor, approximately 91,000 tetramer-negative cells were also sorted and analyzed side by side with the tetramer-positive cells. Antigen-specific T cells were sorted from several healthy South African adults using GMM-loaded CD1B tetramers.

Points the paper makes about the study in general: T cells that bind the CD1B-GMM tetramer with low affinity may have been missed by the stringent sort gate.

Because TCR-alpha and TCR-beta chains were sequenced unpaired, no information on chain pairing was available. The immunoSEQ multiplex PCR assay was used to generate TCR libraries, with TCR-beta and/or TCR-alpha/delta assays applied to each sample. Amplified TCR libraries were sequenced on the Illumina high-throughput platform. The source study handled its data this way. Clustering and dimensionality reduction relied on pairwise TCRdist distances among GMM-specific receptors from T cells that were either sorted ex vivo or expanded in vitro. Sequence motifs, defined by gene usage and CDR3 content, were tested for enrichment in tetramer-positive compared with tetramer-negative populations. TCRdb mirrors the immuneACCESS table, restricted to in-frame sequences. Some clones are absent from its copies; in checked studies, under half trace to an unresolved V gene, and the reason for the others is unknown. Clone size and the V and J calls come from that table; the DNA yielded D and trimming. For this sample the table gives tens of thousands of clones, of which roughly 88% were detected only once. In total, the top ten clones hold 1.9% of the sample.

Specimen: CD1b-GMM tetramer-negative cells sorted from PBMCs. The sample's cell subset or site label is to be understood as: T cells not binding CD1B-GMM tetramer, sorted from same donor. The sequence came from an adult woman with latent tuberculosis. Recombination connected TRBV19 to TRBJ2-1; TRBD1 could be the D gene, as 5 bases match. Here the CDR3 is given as CASSSTGYNEQFF. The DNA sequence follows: TGTGCCAGTAGTTCAACAGGATACAATGAGCAGTTCTTC.